This T cell receptor beta chain appears in the sequencing data of a study of blood T cell repertoires in COVID-19 (dated by TCRdb to about 2020). With respect to the entire study: The collaborator samples originated in the United States, Italy and Spain and spanned the acute and convalescent phases of COVID-19. The prospective study material was composed of cDNA or gDNA derived from T cells, B-cell-depleted T cells, or PBMCs. Subjects who had been exposed to COVID-19, were actively infected with it, or had recovered from it provided the deeply sampled blood TCRbeta repertoires that made up the dataset. The repertoires were made available in a free public database intended to serve as a resource for research on the immune response to SARS-CoV-2. Samples were obtained from the ongoing ImmuneRACE study (first 160 participants) and from some 1,200 subjects provided by 6 global collaborators. Nearly every sample came with metadata listing a de-identified subject ID, COVID-19 status, age in years and sex. Where available, HLA class I and class II types were obtained from metadata supplied by the sample provider rather than from assay-based typing. On the study overall, not on this receptor specifically: Clinical and demographic metadata were provided uncurated, with the amount varying by source and participant.

For this clone: This receptor's antigen is unknown. Base qualities are missing; no much larger clone stands one base away.

Its CDR3 holds 16 amino acids, cysteine through phenylalanine. The CDR3 DNA has 48 bases and is translated from base 1. Trimming costs V 0 bases and J 4 bases, and their ends lie 13 bases apart. The germline V gene specifies SGHAT as CDR1 and FQNNGV as CDR2. The immunoSEQ Assay, a bias-controlled multiplex PCR, was used to amplify TCRbeta CDR3 regions from genomic DNA. Per the authors' processing: The number of nucleated cells in each sample was estimated from the amplification of reference gene primers within the assay. To quantify the absolute abundance of each unique TCRbeta CDR3 rearrangement, sequence reads were collapsed and filtered. For each sample, productive Simpson clonality was calculated as the square root of Simpson's diversity index across productive rearrangements. Entries here come from immuneACCESS through TCRdb and include only in-frame sequences with V and J called. Some clones fail to appear in such tables; in the studies checked, an unresolved V gene covers under half of the shortfall, and the cause of the remainder is unknown. V, J and clone size are those of that table, while D and trimming were read from the DNA. The sample yields about 140,000 clones; 80% to 90% were counted once. The ten largest make up less than 2% of the sample.

Whole blood was collected in K2EDTA tubes by collaborating institutions according to the institutions' own protocols. For TCRbeta analysis, collaborators shipped samples in one of three forms: frozen whole blood, isolated PBMCs, or DNA extracted from either of those sample types. Recombination linked TRBV11-2 to TRBJ1-3; TRBD1 is a weak D gene call, 5 bases matching. Specimen: peripheral blood. The receptor's source is a woman aged 55-75 years with acute or convalescent COVID-19. The DNA is TGTGCCAGCAGCTTAGACGGGGGATTCAAGGGAAACACCATATATTTT. Translated, it reads CASSLDGGFKGNTIYF.